A single sample gave rise to the 27 T cell receptor beta chains below, sequenced in a study of early T cells in non-severe SARS-CoV-2 infection. TCRdb used MiXCR to reprocess the 5' RACE reads, holding one entry per CDR3 protein. Here the sample spans tens of thousands of distinct CDR3 sequences, roughly 6.5% being singletons. This specimen was whole blood, taken at baseline. These receptors were obtained from an adult who was a healthcare worker with PCR-confirmed SARS-CoV-2 infection or an uninfected control (not recorded which).

This clonotype appeared many times. V and J are TRBV20-1 and TRBJ2-1; D not resolved. Trimming stripped 3 bases from V and 2 bases from J, with 8 bases between. Looked up from germline, CDR1 is DFQATT and CDR2 is SNEGSKA (reference sequence). The length of the CDR3 is 13 residues. The CDR3 bases are TGCAGTGCTAGCGGTTACACCTACAATGAGCAGTTCTTC. This translates into CSASGYTYNEQFF.

This clonotype has at least ten counts. This sequence joins TRBV11-2 and TRBJ1-1, with D possibly being TRBD1 (6 bases). CDR3 length: 14 amino acids. Germline CDR1 reads SGHAT; CDR2 reads FQNNGV. The V end lost 5 bases, the J end lost 1 base, and 11 bases lay between the germline ends. The CDR3 loop is CASSPTTGNTEAFF. For the CDR3, the DNA is TGTGCCAGCAGCCCCACGACAGGGAACACTGAAGCTTTCTTT.

This clonotype has ten or more counts. J is TRBJ2-7 and V is TRBV7-6; D is uncertain. V was trimmed by 5 bases and J by 0 bases, leaving 14 bases between them. The CDR3 has 15 residues. Germline CDR1 and CDR2: SGHVS and FNYEAQ. The CDR3 DNA is TGTGCCAGCAGCCTTCGCTCTTCAAGCTCCTACGAGCAGTACTTC. This gives the protein CASSLRSSSSYEQYF.

The chain is built from TRBV20-1 and TRBJ2-3; 10 nucleotides match TRBD2. With V trimmed by 0 bases and J by 2 bases, 5 bases remained unmatched. Germline V gene sequence: CDR1 DFQATT, CDR2 SNEGSKA (reference sequence). The CDR3 runs to 16 residues. The CDR3 nucleotides are TGCAGTGCTAGAGATCCGGGACTAGCGTACACAGATACGCAGTATTTT. Translated: CSARDPGLAYTDTQYF.

This clonotype was counted ten times or more. The chain is built from TRBV19 and TRBJ2-3; the D is unclear. CDR1 and CDR2 (germline): LNHDA, SQIVND (reference sequence). This CDR3 contains 13 residues. V lost 6 bases, J lost 6 bases, and 13 bases lay in between. In nucleotides, the CDR3 is TGTGCCAGTAGCAGAAATGAGATCGATACGCAGTATTTT. This sequence encodes CASSRNEIDTQYF. Based on the CDR3 plus reference TRBV19 and TRBJ2-3, the full variable domain is DGGITQSPKYLFRKEGQNVTLSCEQNLNHDAMYWYRQDPGQGLRLIYYSQIVNDFQKGDIAEGYSVSREKKESFPLTVTSAQKNPTAFYLCASSRNEIDTQYFGPGTRLTVL.

In this sample, this clonotype turned up many times. The chain joins TRBV29-1 to TRBJ2-5, with D perhaps matching TRBD1 or TRBD2 (6 bases each). There are 15 residues in the CDR3. Germline-derived CDR1 and CDR2 are SQVTM and ANQGSEA. Trimming took 0 bases from V and 3 from J, leaving 14 bases between them. This CDR3 reads CSVEEGGDIKETQYF. CDR3 DNA sequence: TGCAGCGTTGAAGAAGGAGGGGACATAAAAGAGACCCAGTACTTC.

This clonotype was seen ten or more times. The J gene is TRBJ1-2, the V gene TRBV28; weak D call: TRBD1 (5 bases). The V end lost 4 bases, the J end lost 4 bases, and 16 bases lay between the germline ends. Germline V gene lookup returns CDR1 MDHEN and CDR2 SYDVKM. The CDR3 extends over 15 amino acids. The CDR3 nucleotides are TGTGCCAGCAGTTCGGCGACAGTCAAAGGCTATGGCTACACCTTC. Translation: CASSSATVKGYGYTF.

The table lists this clonotype with many counts. The chain is built from TRBV6-5 and TRBJ1-5; TRBD1 matches at 7 bases. J was trimmed by 0 bases and V by 6 bases; bases with no gene match: 5. Germline values: CDR1 MNHEY, CDR2 SVGAGI. This CDR3 is 15 amino acids long. CDR3 sequence: CASRKQGYSNQPQHF. DNA for the CDR3: TGTGCCAGCAGGAAACAGGGGTATAGCAATCAGCCCCAGCATTTT.

This chain links TRBV11-2 with TRBJ2-5; D remains ambiguous. Trimming removed 2 bases from V and 2 bases from J, with 9 bases in between. The germline V gene has CDR1 SGHAT and CDR2 FQNNGV. CDR3 length: 14 residues. The DNA for the CDR3 is TGTGCCAGCAGCTTAAGGACCACTCAAGAGACCCAGTACTTC. Protein: CASSLRTTQETQYF. Complete variable domain (other parts from reference TRBV11-2 and TRBJ2-5): EAGVAQSPRYKIIEKRQSVAFWCNPISGHATLYWYQQILGQGPKLLIQFQNNGVVDDSQLPKDRFSAERLKGVDSTLKIQPAKLEDSAVYLCASSLRTTQETQYFGPGTRLLVL.

This clonotype was counted ten times or more. The chain is built from TRBV2 and TRBJ2-3, with TRBD1 matching 7 bases. CDR3 length: 13 amino acids. After removal of 11 bases from V and 3 bases from J, the junction contained 8 bases not matched to a gene. The germline CDR1 and CDR2 sequences are SNHLY and FYNNEI. CDR3 region: CAEHIRGTDTQYF. The CDR3, as DNA: TGTGCCGAGCACATCAGGGGGACAGATACGCAGTATTTT.

The chain is built from TRBV2 and TRBJ1-1; D is perhaps TRBD1 (5 bases). V was pared by 4 bases and J by 11 bases, with 14 bases between. This CDR3 region has 12 residues. The V gene's germline CDR1 is SNHLY and CDR2 FYNNEI. Here the CDR3 DNA reads TGTGCCAGCAGTGGTTCAGGGTTCATGGCTTTCTTT. It is translated as CASSGSGFMAFF.

This clonotype was seen many times. This chain connects TRBV6-1 to TRBJ1-1; D is unresolved. The germline CDR1 and CDR2 sequences are MNHNS and SASEGT. The CDR3 is made up of 13 amino acids. Trimming shortened V by 6 bases and J by 1 base, and 9 bases separated the two germline ends. The chain's CDR3 is CASRAEWNTEAFF. CDR3 nucleotide sequence: TGTGCCAGCAGGGCAGAGTGGAACACTGAAGCTTTCTTT.

This clonotype was counted only a few times. The CDR3 here is CAIGGGMEGLGSYEQYF. The CDR3, as DNA: TGTGCCATCGGAGGGGGGATGGAGGGTTTAGGGTCCTACGAGCAGTACTTC. This sequence joins TRBV10-3 and TRBJ2-7, with D perhaps matching TRBD1 or TRBD2 (6 bases each). The V and J ends lost 8 bases and 1 base respectively, with 24 bases between them. Looked up from germline, CDR1 is ENHRY and CDR2 is SYGVKD. CDR3 length equals 17 residues.

This clonotype was observed a few times. The chain employs TRBV5-6 and TRBJ1-1, with TRBD1 as a possible D gene (6 bases). CDR1 and CDR2 (germline): SGHDT, YYEEEE. This CDR3 is built from 14 residues. The V and J ends lost 6 bases and 2 bases respectively, with 14 bases between them. CDR3 in amino acids: CASNGGRINTEAFF. CDR3 nucleotide sequence: TGTGCCAGCAACGGGGGCCGCATAAACACTGAAGCTTTCTTT.

There are many counts of this clonotype. The chain combines TRBV30 with TRBJ2-3; 10 nucleotides match TRBD2. After removal of 7 bases from V and 0 bases from J, the junction contained 7 bases not matched to a gene. Per the germline V gene, CDR1 is GTSNPN and CDR2 is SVGIG (reference sequence). This CDR3 has 15 amino acids. The CDR3 is CALTLSGGSTDTQYF. The CDR3 DNA reads as TGTGCCTTGACTCTTAGCGGGGGGAGCACAGATACGCAGTATTTT.

This clonotype showed up just a few times. The J gene is TRBJ2-7, the V gene TRBV20-1; D is ambiguous. V shed 3 bases and J shed 6 bases, with 9 bases lying between them. CDR1 and CDR2 from the germline V gene are DFQATT and SNEGSKA (reference sequence). The CDR3 loop spans 11 amino acids. CDR3 coding DNA: TGCAGTGCTAGTCTGAAGGGCGAGCAGTACTTC. This sequence encodes CSASLKGEQYF.

This clonotype was observed a single time. The V and J genes are TRBV3-1 and TRBJ2-7, with 14 bases matching TRBD2. CDR1 and CDR2 (germline): LGHDT, YNNKEL (reference sequence). The CDR3 length is 16 residues. Losses at the gene ends were 4 bases for V and 6 bases for J; bases not matched to a gene: 8. The CDR3 region has the DNA TGTGCCAGCAGCCCAGACCCGGGACTAGCGGGGGTCGAGCAGTACTTC. Its protein is CASSPDPGLAGVEQYF.

This clonotype was observed many times. This chain links TRBV4-3 with TRBJ2-5; D is ambiguous. From germline, CDR1 is LGHNA and CDR2 YSLEER. With 0 bases removed from V and 1 base from J, the gap between germline ends came to 9 bases. This CDR3 region has 15 residues. The DNA of the CDR3 is TGCGCCAGCAGCCAAGATCTGACCGGCCAAGAGACCCAGTACTTC. Translating gives CASSQDLTGQETQYF.

Notes on this clonotype: A much larger clone lies one base from this, so it may be a read error. The missing conserved phenylalanine or tryptophan at the end of this CDR3 makes a read error likely. The chain employs TRBV7-9 and TRBJ2-3; 7 bases agree with TRBD2. CDR3 length equals 15 residues. V lost 6 bases, J lost 4 bases, and 10 bases stayed unmatched. CDR1 and CDR2 from the germline V gene are SEHNR and FQNEAQ (reference sequence). The CDR3 spells CASSSNSGRADTQYL. Here the CDR3 DNA reads TGTGCCAGCAGTTCGAATTCAGGGAGGGCAGATACGCAGTATTTA.

Many counts were recorded for this clonotype. The chain has TRBV7-9 and TRBJ2-1, with no clear D. V was pared by 3 bases and J by 8 bases, with 23 bases between. Germline V gene sequence: CDR1 SEHNR, CDR2 FQNEAQ (reference sequence). The CDR3 spans 17 residues. CDR3 sequence (DNA): TGTGCCAGCAGCTTTGACCCCCGCGGACCAGGCCCCCATGAGCAGTTCTTC. Residues: CASSFDPRGPGPHEQFF. The complete variable domain, with remaining parts taken from reference TRBV7-9 and TRBJ2-1, reads DTGVSQNPRHKITKRGQNVTFRCDPISEHNRLYWYRQTLGQGPEFLTYFQNEAQLEKSRLLSDRFSAERPKGSFSTLEIQRTEQGDSAMYLCASSFDPRGPGPHEQFFGPGTRLTVL.

This clonotype showed up many times. The chain joins TRBV6-2 or TRBV6-3 to TRBJ2-2; 10 bases map to TRBD2. The CDR3 sequence is 14 residues long. Germline CDR1 is MNHEY and CDR2 is SVGEGT. With V trimmed by 5 bases and J by 4 bases, 1 base remained unmatched. The CDR3 nucleotides read TGTGCCAGCAGTAGCGGGGGGGCCACCGGGGAGCTGTTTTTT. It is translated as CASSSGGATGELFF.

V gene TRBV11-2 combines with J gene TRBJ2-1; 8 positions agree with TRBD1. The CDR3 length is 10 residues. Per germline, CDR1 SGHAT and CDR2 FQNNGV. The V and J ends lost 8 bases and 11 bases, in that order; junction bases with no gene match: 2. CDR3 nucleotides: TGTGCCAGCGGGGACAGGCAGCAGTTCTTC. Amino acids: CASGDRQQFF.

This clonotype was counted at least ten times. The chain joins TRBV29-1 to TRBJ2-5, with TRBD2 identical over 8 bases. Germline V gene data show CDR1 as SQVTM and CDR2 as ANQGSEA. The V gene end was trimmed by 4 bases and the J gene end by 3 bases; junction bases not matched to a gene: 7. The CDR3 has 14 residues. The CDR3 region is CSVARTSKKETQYF. In DNA, the CDR3 is TGCAGCGTTGCTCGGACTAGCAAGAAAGAGACCCAGTACTTC.

This clonotype was found a few times. The CDR3 bases are TGTGCCAGCAGTTACTCTAGAGGGGAGACCCAGTACTTC. Amino acid sequence: CASSYSRGETQYF. The chain employs TRBV6-5 and TRBJ2-5, with D possibly matching TRBD2 (5 bases). V lost 0 bases to trimming and J lost 5 bases, with 7 bases between them. There are 13 residues in the CDR3. Germline V gene sequence: CDR1 MNHEY, CDR2 SVGAGI.

The V and J genes are TRBV5-5 and TRBJ2-4; 7 bases match TRBD1. The CDR3 runs to 15 residues. The junction had 9 bases not matched to a gene; V was cut back by 0 bases and J by 9 bases. In germline, CDR1 is SGHKS, CDR2 YYEKEE (reference sequence). In DNA, the CDR3 is TGTGCCAGCAGCTTGGCCCAAGGGGGCCCCCCCATTCAGTACTTC. Protein product: CASSLAQGGPPIQYF.

The chain links TRBV6-5 to TRBJ2-3, with 9 nucleotides matching TRBD2. V trimming: 4 bases; J trimming: 4 bases; junction bases outside the gene matches: 3. The CDR3 sequence is 14 residues long. Germline lookup yields CDR1 MNHEY and CDR2 SVGAGI. CDR3 sequence reads: CASSSGLAADTQYF. DNA of the CDR3: TGTGCCAGCAGTTCGGGACTAGCCGCAGATACGCAGTATTTT.

The sample holds many counts of this clonotype. The V call is TRBV12-3 or TRBV12-4, the J call TRBJ2-2, with unresolved D. With 4 bases removed from V and 5 bases from J, the gap between germline ends came to 5 bases. This CDR3 is 12 amino acids long. Here the CDR3 DNA reads TGTGCCAGCAGTTGGGGTACCGGGGAGCTGTTTTTT. Its translation is CASSWGTGELFF.